These 15 T cell receptor beta chains came from one sample sequenced in a study of T cells in Graves' hyperthyroidism and ophthalmopathy. Researchers amplified the TCR beta CDR3 regions from RNA transcripts. The primer set for the first-round RT-PCR of the TCR CDR3 was HTBI. A single record per CDR3 protein comes from TCRdb applying MiXCR to the multiplex PCR reads. The sample records approximately 380,000 distinct CDR3 sequences, under 20% being singletons. Sequenced material: blood. These receptors came from a young woman with Graves' hyperthyroidism.

The J gene is TRBJ1-5, the V gene TRBV12-3 or TRBV12-4; 10 bases match TRBD1. The V gene end was trimmed by 3 bases and the J gene end by 5 bases; junction bases not matched to a gene: 7. The length of the CDR3 is 16 residues. Here the CDR3 DNA reads TGTGCCAGCAGTTTGACCGACAGGGGGCGGTATCAGCCCCAGCATTTT. This sequence encodes CASSLTDRGRYQPQHF.

The chain couples TRBV6-7 to TRBJ2-6, with 8 bases that match TRBD1. TRBV6-7 is an ORF, and what it does is uncertain. V lost 4 bases to trimming and J lost 6 bases; unmatched junction nucleotides: 17. The CDR3 spans 19 residues. DNA for the CDR3: TGTGCCAGCAGTTCGCACAGGCCGGCGGACAGGGCCCCGGCCAACGTCCTGACTTTC. It encodes CASSSHRPADRAPANVLTF.

This chain links TRBV7-2 with TRBJ2-2, with D maybe TRBD1 (5 bases). V shed 1 base and J shed 12 bases, with 12 bases lying between them. This CDR3 region has 13 residues. Germline loops: CDR1 SGHTA, CDR2 FQGNSA. The CDR3 is CASSLEGALKLFF. The CDR3 coding sequence is TGTGCCAGCAGCTTAGAAGGGGCTCTGAAGCTGTTTTTT.

This clonotype was detected a few times. The chain recombines TRBV10-3 with TRBJ1-6, with 7 bases matching TRBD1. Trimming at V came to 6 bases and at J to 9 bases, leaving 5 bases not matched to a gene. This CDR3 contains 13 residues. CDR1 and CDR2 (germline): ENHRY, SYGVKD. CDR3 nucleotide sequence: TGTGCCATCAGGGCCACAGGGGTTTCACCCCTCCACTTT. Translation gives CAIRATGVSPLHF.

In this sample, this clonotype turned up many times. V is TRBV7-2 and J is TRBJ1-2; D is unresolved. This CDR3 has 13 residues. The V gene's germline CDR1 is SGHTA and CDR2 FQGNSA. The V end was cut by 6 bases, the J end by 0 bases, with 8 bases between. CDR3 nucleotide sequence: TGTGCCAGCAGACTTCCCCCTAACTATGGCTACACCTTC. Translating it yields CASRLPPNYGYTF.

The chain joins TRBV7-3 to TRBJ2-7; TRBD1 agrees at 10 bases. V was pared by 2 bases and J by 3 bases, with 4 bases of the junction left unmatched. Germline loops: CDR1 SGHTA, CDR2 FQGTGA. CDR3 length: 15 amino acids. CDR3 protein: CASSLGTGVYYEQYF. As DNA, the CDR3 is TGTGCCAGCAGCTTAGGGACAGGGGTCTACTACGAGCAGTACTTC.

This clonotype showed up just a few times. The J gene is TRBJ1-2, the V gene TRBV3-1, with 8 bases fitting TRBD1. Trimming cost V 1 base and J 5 bases; bases outside gene matches: 6. From germline, CDR1 is LGHDT and CDR2 YNNKEL (reference sequence). CDR3 length equals 15 residues. DNA of the CDR3: TGTGCCAGCAGCCAAGCGGACAGGGTGTCGTATGGCTACACCTTC. This translates into CASSQADRVSYGYTF.

Many counts were recorded for this clonotype. The chain carries TRBV4-1 and TRBJ1-5; D unclear. Trimming removed 0 bases from V and 4 bases from J, with 16 bases in between. This CDR3 has 17 amino acids. Germline CDR1 reads MGHRA; CDR2 reads YSYEKL. DNA of the CDR3: TGCGCCAGCAGCCAAGATGGCGTGGCGGCACCTAATCAGCCCCAGCATTTT. Its translation: CASSQDGVAAPNQPQHF.

In this sample, this clonotype turned up many times. The CDR3 bases are TGTGCCAGCAGAGGACAGGGCAGCTACGAGCAGTACTTC. Translating it yields CASRGQGSYEQYF. The chain has TRBV12-3 or TRBV12-4 and TRBJ2-7; 8 nucleotides align to TRBD1. Unmatched junction bases numbered 4, after V lost 6 bases and J lost 3 bases. The CDR3 is 13 residues long.

This clonotype has ten or more counts. This chain links TRBV7-9 with TRBJ1-1; D uncertain. Germline loops: CDR1 SEHNR, CDR2 FQNEAQ (reference sequence). V gave up 2 bases and J gave up 4 bases, with 5 bases separating them. The CDR3 extends over 12 amino acids. CDR3 nucleotide sequence: TGTGCCAGCAGCTTATCCTCCACTGAAGCTTTCTTT. Protein product: CASSLSSTEAFF.

This clonotype turned up a few times. The chain is built from TRBV4-2 and TRBJ2-7; TRBD1 is a possible D gene (6 bases). Germline V lookup: CDR1 LGHNA, CDR2 YNFKEQ. Trimming took off 5 bases at V and 3 bases at J, with 23 bases between the two ends. The CDR3 has 17 amino acids. The CDR3 protein is CASSSSLGQGMNYEQYF. DNA for the CDR3: TGTGCCAGCAGCAGTTCCTTAGGGCAGGGGATGAACTACGAGCAGTACTTC.

This clonotype was detected many times. CDR3: CSVGRTVGPYEQYF. The CDR3 DNA follows: TGCAGCGTGGGGAGGACAGTCGGGCCCTACGAGCAGTACTTC. This rearrangement joins TRBV29-1 to TRBJ2-7, with D perhaps TRBD1 or TRBD2 (6 bases each). V was shortened by 6 bases and J by 2 bases, with 17 bases between the two germline ends. The CDR3 has 14 residues. CDR1 and CDR2 (germline): SQVTM, ANQGSEA.

As regards this clonotype: A read error is likely, as this CDR3 ends without the conserved phenylalanine or tryptophan. The V call is TRBV7-8, the J call TRBJ2-7; TRBD2 might be the D (5 bases). This CDR3 region has 16 residues. Per the germline V gene, CDR1 is SGHVS and CDR2 is FQNEAQ. Trimming took 2 bases from V and 1 from J, leaving 15 bases between them. The DNA for the CDR3 is TGTGCCAGCAGCTTATCGCGGGCAGTAGCTTCCTACGAGCAGTACCTC. Translating it yields CASSLSRAVASYEQYL.

This clonotype showed up just a few times. The chain combines TRBV5-1 with TRBJ2-7; 9 bases line up with TRBD1. CDR1 and CDR2 from the germline V gene are SGHRS and YFSETQ. This CDR3 has 15 amino acids. After removal of 1 base from V and 5 bases from J, the junction contained 7 bases not matched to a gene. In DNA form, the CDR3 reads TGCGCCAGCAGCTTGACCGGGACAGGGAGCCACGAGCAGTACTTC. Its translation: CASSLTGTGSHEQYF.

In its sample, this clonotype was seen many times. DNA of the CDR3: TGCAGTGCCCTAGCGGGGGGGAGGGACGAGCAGTACTTC. Translated, it gives CSALAGGRDEQYF. The chain has TRBV20-1 and TRBJ2-7; 12 nucleotides match TRBD2. The germline gives CDR1 DFQATT, CDR2 SNEGSKA (reference sequence). Trimming removed 6 bases from V and 5 bases from J; junction bases left unmatched: 5. This CDR3 spans 13 amino acids.